This entry lists 29 T cell receptor beta chains sequenced from one sample in a study of shared clonotypes between healthy human individuals. Sequenced by immunoSEQ multiplex PCR; TCRdb stores in-frame clones only, minus some. The sample records approximately 530,000 clones, 95% to 97% being singletons. The sequenced sample consisted of naive CD4+ T cells sorted from blood. The sample's subset: CD45RA+ positively selected. These receptors all stem from a woman in her twenties or thirties in good health.

This clone was detected only once. The gene calls are TRBV28 and TRBJ1-2, with D perhaps matching TRBD1 (6 bases). Trimming pared 3 bases from V and 5 bases from J, leaving 13 bases between. The CDR3 runs to 14 residues. Per the germline V gene, CDR1 is MDHEN and CDR2 is SYDVKM. The CDR3 reads CASSFQGRRYGYTF. The CDR3 DNA reads as TGTGCCAGCAGTTTTCAGGGGAGAAGATATGGCTACACCTTC.

V and J are TRBV7-6 and TRBJ2-2; D is unclear. CDR1 is SGHVS, CDR2 FNYEAQ, per germline. V was clipped by 2 bases and J by 6 bases, with 1 base between them. The CDR3 is 11 residues long. The CDR3 DNA reads as TGTGCCAGCAGCTTACCCGGGGAGCTGTTTTTT. The encoded protein is CASSLPGELFF.

The chain links TRBV7-9 to TRBJ2-2, with a tentative D call TRBD2 (6 bases). The V and J ends lost 2 bases and 7 bases respectively, with 8 bases between them. The CDR3 consists of 13 residues. Per germline, CDR1 SEHNR and CDR2 FQNEAQ (reference sequence). In nucleotides, the CDR3 is TGTGCCAGCAGCTTATCGGGGGTCGGGGAGCTGTTTTTT. Residues: CASSLSGVGELFF.

This chain joins TRBV10-3 and TRBJ2-3; 8 positions agree with TRBD2. Germline loops: CDR1 ENHRY, CDR2 SYGVKD. The CDR3 has 14 amino acids. The J segment lost 6 bases and the V segment lost 7 bases, leaving 9 bases of the junction unmatched. This CDR3 reads CAITERELSDTQYF. CDR3 nucleotides: TGTGCCATCACCGAGCGGGAGCTTTCGGATACGCAGTATTTT.

The V call is TRBV7-6, the J call TRBJ2-5; 9 bases line up with TRBD1. The CDR3 contains 16 residues. V gave up 1 base and J gave up 4 bases; unmatched junction bases: 7. From germline, CDR1 is SGHVS and CDR2 FNYEAQ. CDR3 in amino acids: CASSLVVQGAGETQYF. In DNA form, the CDR3 reads TGTGCCAGCAGCTTAGTGGTACAGGGGGCTGGAGAGACCCAGTACTTC. Full variable domain (outside the CDR3, taken from reference TRBV7-6 and TRBJ2-5): GAGVSQSPRYKVTKRGQDVALRCDPISGHVSLYWYRQALGQGPEFLTYFNYEAQQDKSGLPNDRFSAERPEGSISTLTIQRTEQRDSAMYRCASSLVVQGAGETQYFGPGTRLLVL.

The V gene is TRBV2, the J gene TRBJ1-1; a possible D gene is TRBD1 (6 bases). CDR1 is SNHLY, CDR2 FYNNEI, per germline. Trimming stripped 7 bases from V and 5 bases from J, with 17 bases between. The CDR3 consists of 14 residues. CDR3 bases: TGTGCCAGCAACCCGTGGGGGGCGAGGACTGAAGCTTTCTTT. Translated: CASNPWGARTEAFF.

The genes are TRBV5-6 and TRBJ1-1, with D maybe TRBD1 (5 bases). Looked up from germline, CDR1 is SGHDT and CDR2 is YYEEEE. With 4 bases removed from V and 5 bases from J, the gap between germline ends came to 18 bases. CDR3 length equals 15 residues. CDR3 amino acids: CASSHRATGNTEAFF. CDR3 DNA: TGTGCCAGCAGCCATCGGGCCACAGGCAATACTGAAGCTTTCTTT.

This chain uses TRBV5-1 with TRBJ1-2, with a tentative D call TRBD1 (6 bases). CDR1 and CDR2 from the germline V gene are SGHRS and YFSETQ. The CDR3 spans 14 residues. The V and J ends lost 4 bases and 4 bases respectively, with 14 bases between them. CDR3 bases: TGCGCCAGCAGCCCCACGACAGGCGCCTATGGCTACACCTTC. Its protein is CASSPTTGAYGYTF.

This clone occurred once. V and J are TRBV5-4 and TRBJ1-4, with TRBD1 as a possible D gene (6 bases). V dropped 0 bases and J dropped 6 bases, with 12 bases sitting between them. CDR1 SGHNT and CDR2 YYREEE come from the germline V gene (reference sequence). The CDR3 has 15 amino acids. Written as DNA, the CDR3 is TGTGCCAGCAGCTTGGCAGGGCCAGGGGATGAAAAACTGTTTTTT. Amino acids: CASSLAGPGDEKLFF. Looking up the rest from reference TRBV5-4 and TRBJ1-4 gives the full variable domain: ETGVTQSPTHLIKTRGQQVTLRCSSQSGHNTVSWYQQALGQGPQFIFQYYREEENGRGNFPPRFSGLQFPNYSSELNVNALELDDSALYLCASSLAGPGDEKLFFGSGTQLSVL.

V usage is TRBV28 and J usage is TRBJ2-7; D not resolved. This CDR3 comprises 15 residues. CDR1 and CDR2 (germline): MDHEN, SYDVKM. V dropped 2 bases and J dropped 4 bases, with 15 bases sitting between them. The chain's CDR3 is CASSLPGARPYEQYF. The DNA for the CDR3 is TGTGCCAGCAGTTTACCCGGCGCCAGACCGTACGAGCAGTACTTC.

The chain links TRBV15 to TRBJ2-6, with D possibly matching TRBD1 (5 bases). V was pared by 1 base and J by 0 bases, with 7 bases between. Germline V gene data show CDR1 as LNHNV and CDR2 as YYDKDF (reference sequence). The CDR3 contains 16 residues. The CDR3: CATSRGQGSGANVLTF. The CDR3 bases are TGTGCCACCAGCAGAGGGCAGGGCTCTGGGGCCAACGTCCTGACTTTC.

This chain uses TRBV6-6 with TRBJ2-7, with TRBD1 matching over 12 bases. This CDR3 comprises 13 residues. The V gene's germline CDR1 is MNHNY and CDR2 SVGAGI (reference sequence). V was pared by 6 bases and J by 7 bases, with 4 bases of the junction left unmatched. This chain's CDR3 is CASRGTGGGEQYF. CDR3 coding DNA: TGTGCCAGCAGGGGGACAGGGGGCGGGGAGCAGTACTTC.

The chain couples TRBV5-1 to TRBJ2-7; 8 positions match TRBD1. V gave up 2 bases and J gave up 6 bases; unmatched junction bases: 7. Germline CDR1 and CDR2: SGHRS and YFSETQ. The CDR3 loop spans 14 amino acids. This chain's CDR3 is CASSFRTGRSEQYF. CDR3 nucleotide sequence: TGCGCCAGCAGCTTTAGGACAGGGAGGAGCGAGCAGTACTTC.

CDR3 bases: TGTGCCAGCAGTTTCCTTACCCTACATTGGGGGGCTTGGGAGACCCAGTACTTC. It specifies CASSFLTLHWGAWETQYF. The rearrangement links TRBV28 to TRBJ2-5; D could derive from TRBD1 or TRBD2 (6 bases each). Germline V CDR1 and CDR2: MDHEN, SYDVKM. The CDR3 has 18 residues. The V end was cut by 3 bases, the J end by 5 bases, with 25 bases between.

The rearrangement joins TRBV10-3 to TRBJ2-7; TRBD2 aligns across 7 bases. Germline V gene sequence: CDR1 ENHRY, CDR2 SYGVKD. The CDR3 runs to 15 residues. J lost 3 bases, V lost 3 bases, and 8 bases had no gene match. CDR3 sequence: CAISDGAGLGYEQYF. DNA of the CDR3: TGTGCCATCAGTGATGGAGCGGGATTAGGCTACGAGCAGTACTTC.

This clone was seen a single time. The chain recombines TRBV11-2 with TRBJ2-7; D may be TRBD1 (6 bases). The germline V gene encodes CDR1 SGHAT and CDR2 FQNNGV. The V end was cut by 2 bases, the J end by 4 bases, with 27 bases between. This CDR3 comprises 19 residues. The CDR3 loop is CASSLLHLAQPQGGYEQYF. The CDR3, as DNA: TGTGCCAGCAGCTTACTCCACCTGGCCCAGCCCCAAGGGGGTTACGAGCAGTACTTC.

J is TRBJ2-1 and V is TRBV25-1; no clear D gene. Germline CDR1 MGHDK, CDR2 SYGVNS. This CDR3 has 16 residues. V lost 2 bases and J lost 6, with 17 bases in between. The chain's CDR3 is CASSEPRATTGNEQFF. CDR3 coding DNA: TGTGCCAGCAGTGAACCCCGGGCTACCACGGGCAATGAGCAGTTCTTC.

This clone was detected once. This sequence joins TRBV10-3 and TRBJ1-3, with a tentative D call TRBD1 (5 bases). The germline gives CDR1 ENHRY, CDR2 SYGVKD. This CDR3 comprises 15 residues. The ends were cut back, 6 bases at V and 0 bases at J, with 12 bases in the middle. CDR3 sequence (DNA): TGTGCCATCAGGCGGGGACTGGCCTCTGGAAACACCATATATTTT. As protein: CAIRRGLASGNTIYF.

The rearrangement joins TRBV5-1 to TRBJ2-5; 15 bases are shared with TRBD2. V shed 3 bases, J shed 2 bases, and the junction held 11 bases outside the gene matches. Germline CDR1 reads SGHRS; CDR2 reads YFSETQ. This CDR3 comprises 19 residues. The CDR3 nucleotides are TGCGCCAGCAGCTCGGGACTAGCGGGAGGACAATTAACACAAGAGACCCAGTACTTC. Its translation: CASSSGLAGGQLTQETQYF.

The chain couples TRBV7-6 to TRBJ2-3; D might be TRBD1 (7 bases). Trimming pared 5 bases from V and 5 bases from J, leaving 23 bases between. This CDR3 comprises 17 residues. CDR1 SGHVS and CDR2 FNYEAQ come from the germline V gene. DNA for the CDR3: TGTGCCAGCAGCCAAAGTCCGCGGGGACAGACAGAAGATACGCAGTATTTT. Its translation: CASSQSPRGQTEDTQYF.

Concerning this clone itself: The sample holds other DNA sequences that translate to the same CDR3. The V and J genes are TRBV19 and TRBJ1-1; D gene ambiguous. There are 13 residues in the CDR3. Trimming removed 3 bases from V and 0 bases from J, with 5 bases in between. Per the germline V gene, CDR1 is LNHDA and CDR2 is SQIVND (reference sequence). The DNA of the CDR3 is TGTGCCAGTAGTATTAGCGTGAACACTGAAGCTTTCTTT. This gives the protein CASSISVNTEAFF.

The genes are TRBV28 and TRBJ1-5; D is ambiguous. The CDR3 contains 13 residues. V lost 2 bases and J 5 bases, leaving 7 bases between the germline ends. In germline, CDR1 is MDHEN, CDR2 SYDVKM. The chain's CDR3 is CASSLPLDQPQHF. CDR3 nucleotide sequence: TGTGCCAGCAGTTTACCACTCGATCAGCCCCAGCATTTT.

The chain is built from TRBV28 and TRBJ2-5, with a tentative D call TRBD1 (6 bases). The tail of the sequence fits TRBJ2-7 better, so the J call may be wrong. In germline, CDR1 is MDHEN, CDR2 SYDVKM. This CDR3 spans 15 amino acids. The CDR3: CASSLTGKRSYEQYF. CDR3 DNA: TGTGCCAGCAGTTTAACAGGGAAGCGCTCCTACGAGCAGTACTTC.

J is TRBJ1-5 and V is TRBV19; 9 bases are a match to TRBD1. Germline V gene lookup returns CDR1 LNHDA and CDR2 SQIVND (reference sequence). This CDR3 comprises 14 residues. V lost 5 bases and J lost 5; bases outside the gene matches: 4. CDR3 amino acids: CASSSGQGYQPQHF. DNA of the CDR3: TGTGCCAGTAGTTCTGGACAGGGGTATCAGCCCCAGCATTTT.

About this clone itself: At one end, the junction sequence differs from germline, possibly due to a read error. V is TRBV6-5 and J is TRBJ2-7; maybe TRBD1 (5 bases). The CDR3 loop spans 12 amino acids. The germline gives CDR1 MNHEY, CDR2 SVGAGI. CDR3 region: CASNPQGYEQYF. CDR3 sequence (DNA): TGCGCCAGCAACCCCCAGGGCTACGAGCAGTACTTC.

The DNA for the CDR3 is TGTGCCAGCAGGCCGCACCCCGGTCAGGGCTACGAGCAGTACTTC. Amino acids: CASRPHPGQGYEQYF. The chain uses TRBV7-9 and TRBJ2-7; perhaps TRBD1 as D (5 bases). Germline values: CDR1 SEHNR, CDR2 FQNEAQ (reference sequence). Trimming left V 6 bases short and J 3 bases short, with 18 bases between. The CDR3 consists of 15 residues.

This chain uses TRBV5-1 with TRBJ2-1; tentative D call: TRBD1 (6 bases). Trimming took 3 bases from V and 4 from J, leaving 11 bases between them. Germline CDR1 and CDR2: SGHRS and YFSETQ. The CDR3 runs to 14 residues. CDR3 coding DNA: TGCGCCAGCAGCTCGGGACAAAATTACAATGAGCAGTTCTTC. Protein sequence: CASSSGQNYNEQFF.

The chain joins TRBV29-1 to TRBJ2-1, with D perhaps assigned TRBD1 or TRBD2 (5 bases each). This CDR3 is built from 15 residues. Per the germline V gene, CDR1 is SQVTM and CDR2 is ANQGSEA. V was shortened by 6 bases and J by 9 bases, with 24 bases between the two germline ends. The CDR3 loop reads CSVGVAASLSGEQFF. As DNA, the CDR3 is TGCAGCGTGGGGGTCGCGGCATCTCTGTCCGGTGAGCAGTTCTTC.

V is TRBV2 and J is TRBJ2-7; 7 bases map to TRBD2. The CDR3 has 14 amino acids. V shed 4 bases, J shed 3 bases, and the junction held 6 bases outside the gene matches. Germline CDR1 is SNHLY and CDR2 is FYNNEI. CDR3 region: CASSVRGEIYEQYF. The CDR3, as DNA: TGTGCCAGCAGTGTTCGGGGGGAGATCTACGAGCAGTACTTC.